The present entry profiles one TCR beta chain with its context. Measured with immunoSEQ multiplex PCR; TCRdb has only the in-frame clones, and not every one. The sample consists of some 34,000 clones, approximately 72% of them appearing once. This entry is derived from a study of OX40 agonist ivuxolimab in advanced cancers. Study background: Melanoma, hepatocellular carcinoma, head and neck or renal cell cancer occurred in dose-escalation patients.

Germline-derived CDR1 and CDR2 are SQVTM and ANQGSEA. The CDR3 is made up of 15 amino acids. The V end lost 6 bases, the J end lost 0 bases, and 14 bases lay between the germline ends. Sequencing was performed on CD4+ or CD8+ T cells sorted from blood, taken in a trial of the OX40 agonist ivuxolimab. The chain employs TRBV29-1 and TRBJ2-2, with D perhaps given as TRBD1 or TRBD2 (5 bases each). This receptor was taken from an adult with an advanced solid tumor such as melanoma, head and neck, liver or kidney cancer. The CDR3, as DNA: TGCAGCGTGGTCCCGGGGCCGACGAACACCGGGGAGCTGTTTTTT. Amino acid sequence: CSVVPGPTNTGELFF.